What follows are 29 T cell receptor beta chains derived from one specimen sequenced in a study of low-dose radiotherapy and immunotherapy resistance in tumors. Indicated time point: after trial treatment. The treatment denotes: LDRT plus nivolumab, ipilimumab, low-dose cyclophosphamide and aspirin (RACIN trial). cDNA synthesis used a TRAV/TRBV-specific primer set for both chains. With a V-primer adapter and a constant-region primer, TCRs were amplified for 20 PCR cycles. Each CDR3 protein gets one entry after TCRdb re-called the reads with MiXCR. Among approximately 100,000 distinct CDR3 sequences listed, less than 25% were seen once. This specimen was PBMCs, taken after low-dose radiotherapy plus immunotherapy. Source of these receptors: a male donor with prostate cancer.

The chain recombines TRBV7-2 with TRBJ1-1; 7 nucleotides match TRBD1. Per the germline V gene, CDR1 is SGHTA and CDR2 is FQGNSA. The V segment lost 5 bases and the J segment 5 bases; nucleotides outside the gene matches: 8. The CDR3 runs 14 residues. DNA of the CDR3: TGTGCCAGCAGCCTTAACACAGGGGAGACTGAAGCTTTCTTT. As protein: CASSLNTGETEAFF.

This clonotype has a count of ten or more. The chain employs TRBV13 and TRBJ1-2; TRBD1 agrees at 7 bases. The germline V gene has CDR1 PRHDT and CDR2 FYEKMQ (reference sequence). V was clipped by 6 bases and J by 4 bases; unmatched bases: 8. The CDR3 totals 14 residues. This chain's CDR3 is CASRKGGGGYGYTF. CDR3 bases: TGTGCCAGCAGAAAAGGGGGCGGTGGCTATGGCTACACCTTC.

This clonotype was seen at least ten times. V gene TRBV19 combines with J gene TRBJ1-2; tentatively, D is TRBD1 (6 bases). From germline, CDR1 is LNHDA and CDR2 SQIVND (reference sequence). The CDR3 extends over 12 amino acids. With 8 bases removed from V and 7 bases from J, the gap between germline ends came to 14 bases. The chain's CDR3 is CASRRGPTGYTF. The CDR3 DNA reads TGTGCCAGTCGTCGGGGGCCGACTGGCTACACCTTC.

The chain uses TRBV20-1 and TRBJ1-2; tentative D call: TRBD1 (5 bases). The CDR3 sequence is 15 residues long. V lost 0 bases and J 13 bases, leaving 24 bases between the germline ends. Germline CDR1 and CDR2: DFQATT and SNEGSKA (reference sequence). The DNA of the CDR3 is TGCAGTGCTAGAGAGGGTCAGGGTCTGGTCCATGGCCCCACCTTC. Its translation: CSAREGQGLVHGPTF.

This chain joins TRBV30 and TRBJ1-5, with TRBD1 identical over 7 bases. CDR3 length equals 14 residues. The V gene end was trimmed by 2 bases and the J gene end by 2 bases; junction bases not matched to a gene: 3. Germline V gives CDR1 GTSNPN, CDR2 SVGIG (reference sequence). This chain's CDR3 is CAWSRGQGNQPQHF. Written as DNA, the CDR3 is TGTGCCTGGAGTCGCGGACAGGGCAATCAGCCCCAGCATTTT. Filled out from reference TRBV30 and TRBJ1-5, the complete variable domain reads SQTIHQWPATLVQPVGSPLSLECTVEGTSNPNLYWYRQAAGRGLQLLFYSVGIGQISSEVPQNLSASRPQDRQFILSSKKLLLSDSGFYLCAWSRGQGNQPQHFGDGTRLSIL.

This clonotype has a handful of counts. CDR3 region: CASSLYITAPSTDTQYF. The CDR3 bases are TGTGCCAGCAGCTTATATATAACAGCGCCGAGCACAGATACGCAGTATTTT. V and J are TRBV11-2 and TRBJ2-3, with D unclear. V was clipped by 2 bases and J by 0 bases, with 15 bases between them. This CDR3 has 17 amino acids. Germline V gene data show CDR1 as SGHAT and CDR2 as FQNNGV.

This clonotype was seen at least ten times. This chain joins TRBV20-1 and TRBJ2-3; D is perhaps TRBD1 or TRBD2 (6 bases each). Germline CDR1 DFQATT, CDR2 SNEGSKA (reference sequence). This CDR3 has 14 amino acids. Trimming stripped 2 bases from V and 6 bases from J, with 15 bases between. The CDR3 sequence is CSARRGAGADTQYF. The CDR3 nucleotides are TGCAGTGCTAGAAGGGGGGCCGGGGCGGATACGCAGTATTTT.

On this clonotype itself: The likely explanation is a read error, given a far larger clone one base away. The J gene is TRBJ2-7, the V gene TRBV5-4, with 8 bases matching TRBD2. The CDR3 is 15 amino acids. Per the germline V gene, CDR1 is SGHNT and CDR2 is YYREEE (reference sequence). With 3 bases clipped from V and 7 bases from J, the junction kept 12 bases outside the gene matches. The CDR3 sequence: CASSSPGGLYNEQYF. In DNA, the CDR3 is TGTGCCAGCAGCTCCCCGGGGGGGCTGTACAATGAGCAGTACTTC.

This clonotype was seen repeatedly, ten times or more. The rearrangement joins TRBV3-1 to TRBJ1-2, with 8 bases identical to TRBD1. Germline CDR1 is LGHDT and CDR2 is YNNKEL (reference sequence). V lost 0 bases to trimming and J lost 5 bases; unmatched junction nucleotides: 8. The CDR3 sequence is 16 residues long. DNA of the CDR3: TGTGCCAGCAGCCAAGATTCTCAGGGGGCGGTGTATGGCTACACCTTC. It is translated as CASSQDSQGAVYGYTF.

This clonotype was found many times. V usage is TRBV5-1 and J usage is TRBJ1-5; a weak D match, TRBD1 (5 bases). Per germline, CDR1 SGHRS and CDR2 YFSETQ. This CDR3 is 15 amino acids long. The V end was cut by 0 bases, the J end by 3 bases, with 10 bases between. Here the CDR3 reads CASSLAGGVNQPQHF. The DNA for the CDR3 is TGCGCCAGCAGCTTGGCCGGGGGGGTCAATCAGCCCCAGCATTTT.

The chain is built from TRBV7-2 and TRBJ1-2, with 8 nucleotides matching TRBD1. The CDR3 is 15 amino acids. V lost 4 bases to trimming and J lost 5 bases; unmatched junction nucleotides: 9. The germline V gene has CDR1 SGHTA and CDR2 FQGNSA. Here the CDR3 DNA reads TGTGCCAGCAGCTCCGACAGGGGAGGACGGTATGGCTACACCTTC. It translates to CASSSDRGGRYGYTF. The full variable domain, with the rest looked up from reference TRBV7-2 and TRBJ1-2, is GAGVSQSPSNKVTEKGKDVELRCDPISGHTALYWYRQSLGQGLEFLIYFQGNSAPDKSGLPSDRFSAERTGGSVSTLTIQRTQQEDSAVYLCASSSDRGGRYGYTFGSGTRLTVV.

The chain has TRBV29-1 and TRBJ2-5; D gene ambiguous. Deletions cut 7 bases from V and 5 bases from J, with 8 bases between. This CDR3 spans 10 amino acids. Germline V gives CDR1 SQVTM, CDR2 ANQGSEA. The CDR3 DNA reads as TGCAGCGCTAAAAGGGAGACCCAGTACTTC. Its protein is CSAKRETQYF.

This clonotype was counted ten times or more. V usage is TRBV5-8 and J usage is TRBJ1-5; tentatively, D is TRBD1 (6 bases). Germline V lookup: CDR1 SGHTS, CDR2 YDEGEE. V gave up 0 bases and J gave up 7 bases, with 14 bases separating them. The CDR3 is 15 amino acids. For the CDR3, the DNA is TGTGCCAGCAGCTTGGAAGGACAGCGGGGGCAGCCCCAGCATTTT. The encoded protein is CASSLEGQRGQPQHF.

This clonotype was counted many times. DNA of the CDR3: TGTGCCAGCAGCCACGGTGATCAGCCCCAGCATTTT. It codes for CASSHGDQPQHF. The V gene is TRBV3-1, the J gene TRBJ1-5; D ambiguous. Per the germline V gene, CDR1 is LGHDT and CDR2 is YNNKEL (reference sequence). The ends were cut back, 3 bases at V and 5 bases at J, with 5 bases in the middle. CDR3 length equals 12 residues.

This clonotype was detected ten times or more. V is TRBV20-1 and J is TRBJ2-3, with TRBD2 as a possible D gene (5 bases). V was shortened by 1 base and J by 0 bases, with 8 bases between the two germline ends. CDR1 and CDR2 (germline): DFQATT, SNEGSKA (reference sequence). The CDR3 spans 14 residues. CDR3 sequence (DNA): TGCAGTGCTAGAGTAGCTAGCAGCACAGATACGCAGTATTTT. Translated: CSARVASSTDTQYF.

Comments on this clonotype: This likely reflects a read error, since a far larger clone is one base away. The chain couples TRBV3-1 to TRBJ2-4; D unclear. In germline, CDR1 is LGHDT, CDR2 YNNKEL (reference sequence). Deletions cut 1 base from V and 13 bases from J, with 8 bases between. The CDR3 runs to 11 residues. CDR3 loop: CASSQARRQYF. The CDR3 DNA sequence: TGTGCCAGCAGCCAAGCACGTAGGCAGTACTTC.

Of note for this clonotype: A far larger clone is one nucleotide away, so this likely arose from a read error. This chain joins TRBV6-2 or TRBV6-3 and TRBJ2-4, with TRBD2 as a possible D gene (6 bases). The J call could be wrong; TRBJ2-5 is a better fit for the DNA end. The germline gives CDR1 MNHEY, CDR2 SVGEGT. The CDR3 length is 14 residues. CDR3 DNA sequence: TGTGTCATCGCGGGGAACCTAGGTCCGGAGACCCAGTACTTC. Translating gives CVIAGNLGPETQYF.

The sample holds a few counts of this clonotype. The rearrangement uses TRBV6-6 and TRBJ1-2, with TRBD1 matching over 8 bases. J was trimmed by 4 bases and V by 4 bases; bases with no gene match: 5. CDR1 and CDR2 (germline): MNHNY, SVGAGI (reference sequence). The length of the CDR3 is 14 residues. The CDR3 coding sequence is TGTGCCAGCAGTTCCAGGGGGCCTTTCTATGGCTACACCTTC. Its protein is CASSSRGPFYGYTF.

The chain recombines TRBV2 with TRBJ2-1, with TRBD2 identical over 12 bases. This CDR3 is built from 19 residues. From germline, CDR1 is SNHLY and CDR2 FYNNEI. Trimming cost V 4 bases and J 6 bases; bases outside gene matches: 16. The CDR3 protein is CASSGVSSGGDRGFNEQFF. The DNA for the CDR3 is TGTGCCAGCAGTGGGGTCTCTAGCGGGGGGGACAGGGGATTCAATGAGCAGTTCTTC.

This clonotype was recorded many times. The V and J genes are TRBV10-3 and TRBJ2-7; either TRBD1 or TRBD2 may supply D (5 bases each). Trimming removed 4 bases at V and 4 bases at J, with 17 bases between. The CDR3 runs 15 residues. Per germline, CDR1 ENHRY and CDR2 SYGVKD. In DNA, the CDR3 is TGTGCCATCAGTGGAGGGCAGGGCGTCGGGTACGAGCAGTACTTC. It translates to CAISGGQGVGYEQYF.

This chain uses TRBV3-1 with TRBJ2-3; D possibly corresponds to TRBD1 (6 bases). The CDR3 extends over 14 amino acids. Germline V CDR1 and CDR2: LGHDT, YNNKEL (reference sequence). Trimming removed 5 bases from V and 0 bases from J, with 9 bases in between. CDR3 protein: CASSSGASTDTQYF. CDR3 sequence (DNA): TGTGCCAGCAGCTCAGGGGCTAGCACAGATACGCAGTATTTT.

This clonotype was observed at least ten times. The rearrangement links TRBV7-6 to TRBJ2-2; 8 bases are shared with TRBD1. V dropped 5 bases and J dropped 2; count of bases not matched to a gene: 13. CDR3 length equals 18 residues. CDR1 and CDR2 (germline): SGHVS, FNYEAQ. The CDR3 DNA reads as TGTGCCAGCAGCCCAACCCCCGGGACAGGCTCAAACACCGGGGAGCTGTTTTTT. As protein: CASSPTPGTGSNTGELFF.

This clonotype was counted ten times or more. The chain has TRBV7-9 and TRBJ2-2; 10 positions match TRBD2. V was pared by 6 bases and J by 5 bases, with 6 bases of the junction left unmatched. Per germline, CDR1 SEHNR and CDR2 FQNEAQ (reference sequence). The CDR3 is 15 amino acids. The CDR3 nucleotides are TGTGCCAGCAGACTAGCGGGGCGACGTACCGGGGAGCTGTTTTTT. It specifies CASRLAGRRTGELFF.

This clonotype was counted ten times or more. The chain couples TRBV20-1 to TRBJ2-1; 9 bases align to TRBD2. The CDR3 runs to 19 residues. From germline, CDR1 is DFQATT and CDR2 SNEGSKA (reference sequence). V shed 0 bases, J shed 3 bases, and the junction held 15 bases outside the gene matches. The CDR3 DNA sequence: TGCAGTGCTAGAGATGAACGCCCCTCTAGCGGGGACTACTACAATGAGCAGTTCTTC. Residues: CSARDERPSSGDYYNEQFF.

V and J are TRBV24-1 and TRBJ2-7, with TRBD2 matching 8 bases. With 7 bases clipped from V and 2 bases from J, the junction kept 18 bases outside the gene matches. Germline V gene lookup returns CDR1 KGHDR and CDR2 SFDVKD. The CDR3 extends over 18 amino acids. CDR3 loop: CATRNTQGPRLATYEQYF. CDR3 coding DNA: TGTGCCACCAGAAATACACAGGGTCCACGACTAGCGACCTACGAGCAGTACTTC.

In the case of this clonotype: A far larger clone is just one base off, so this is likely a read error. The chain joins TRBV5-1 to TRBJ2-7; D may be TRBD2 (6 bases). Trimming took 7 bases from V and 7 from J, leaving 24 bases between them. The CDR3 has 15 amino acids. Germline-derived CDR1 and CDR2 are SGHRS and YFSETQ. In DNA form, the CDR3 reads TGCGCCAGCGAAAGGGCTTTGGGGGGATACAATGAGCAGTACTTC. This translates into CASERALGGYNEQYF.

This clonotype appeared many times. This chain joins TRBV10-2 and TRBJ2-5, with 9 nucleotides matching TRBD2. The CDR3 covers 14 residues. Germline V gene lookup returns CDR1 WSHSY and CDR2 SAAADI. The V gene end was trimmed by 3 bases and the J gene end by 7 bases; junction bases not matched to a gene: 6. In nucleotides, the CDR3 is TGCGCCAGCAGTGAATTAGCGGGGGACGGGACCCAGTACTTC. Its protein is CASSELAGDGTQYF.

The V and J genes are TRBV14 and TRBJ2-7; D remains ambiguous. The CDR3 sequence is 15 residues long. Trimming removed 0 bases from V and 5 bases from J, with 14 bases in between. Germline CDR1 is SGHDN and CDR2 is FVKESK. The CDR3 is CASSQESLRGHEQYF. For the CDR3, the DNA is TGTGCCAGCAGCCAAGAGTCACTCCGTGGTCACGAGCAGTACTTC.

This clonotype was picked up many times. The chain couples TRBV20-1 to TRBJ2-4; D uncertain. CDR1 DFQATT and CDR2 SNEGSKA come from the germline V gene (reference sequence). Between the trimmed V and J ends, which lost 0 bases and 1 base, there was a span of 10 bases. This CDR3 has 15 residues. In DNA, the CDR3 is TGCAGTGCTAGAGATGCAGGATCCGCCAAAAACATTCAGTACTTC. This translates into CSARDAGSAKNIQYF.